This passage covers 9 T cell receptor beta chains from one sample sequenced in a study of blood T cell repertoires in COVID-19 (dated by TCRdb to the early 2020s). Library method: the immunoSEQ multiplex PCR assay. The table comes from immuneACCESS by way of TCRdb, which keeps in-frame sequences with V and J called. Part of the clones is missing from these tables; in studies checked, under half for an unresolved V gene and the rest for unknown reasons. The sample table holds around 140,000 clones, of which 65% to 90% were seen once. The top ten clonotypes cover roughly 10% of the sample. The specimen was peripheral blood. Every receptor here comes from a man between 60 and 75 years old with active or convalescent COVID-19.

V usage is TRBV11-2 and J usage is TRBJ2-5; 7 bases map to TRBD1. V shed 5 bases, J shed 5 bases, and the junction held 8 bases outside the gene matches. The CDR3 spans 14 residues. Germline CDR1 reads SGHAT; CDR2 reads FQNNGV. CDR3 nucleotides: TGTGCCAGCAGCAAGACAGGGCCAAGGGAGACCCAGTACTTC. Protein: CASSKTGPRETQYF.

V is TRBV18 and J is TRBJ1-1; 8 bases fit TRBD1. CDR1 and CDR2 from the germline V gene are KGHSH and LQKENI. The CDR3 is made up of 14 amino acids. The J segment lost 4 bases and the V segment lost 3 bases, leaving 4 bases of the junction unmatched. The CDR3 coding sequence is TGTGCCAGCTCACCGACAGGGGAAGGCACTGAAGCTTTCTTT. It yields the protein CASSPTGEGTEAFF.

The chain carries TRBV28 and TRBJ1-2, with TRBD1 as a possible D gene (6 bases). CDR3 length equals 13 residues. V lost 4 bases and J 8 bases, leaving 14 bases between the germline ends. Germline V gene sequence: CDR1 MDHEN, CDR2 SYDVKM. The CDR3 sequence is CASSSSRGGGYTF. As DNA, the CDR3 is TGTGCCAGCAGTTCCTCACGGGGGGGCGGCTACACCTTC.

The chain combines TRBV7-6 with TRBJ1-1; 7 nucleotides line up with TRBD1. The CDR3 runs to 14 residues. Germline CDR1 is SGHVS and CDR2 is FNYEAQ. The V gene end was trimmed by 5 bases and the J gene end by 7 bases; junction bases not matched to a gene: 10. The CDR3 bases are TGTGCCAGCAGCAGAACAGGGGATGCGGATGAAGCTTTCTTT. Amino acid sequence: CASSRTGDADEAFF.

The rearrangement joins TRBV30 to TRBJ1-3; D is undetermined. The germline gives CDR1 GTSNPN, CDR2 SVGIG (reference sequence). This CDR3 is 13 amino acids long. V was pared by 2 bases and J by 0 bases, with 5 bases between. The CDR3 DNA reads TGTGCCTGGAGTCCCATCTCTGGAAACACCATATATTTT. It yields the protein CAWSPISGNTIYF.

The chain has TRBV27 and TRBJ1-2; 10 positions match TRBD1. Unmatched junction bases numbered 5, after V lost 2 bases and J lost 5 bases. The CDR3 runs 15 residues. Germline CDR1 and CDR2: MNHEY and SMNVEV (reference sequence). The DNA of the CDR3 is TGTGCCAGCAGTTTAGCCGGGACAGGGGCGTATGGCTACACCTTC. This codes for CASSLAGTGAYGYTF.

This chain joins TRBV4-3 and TRBJ2-1, with D possibly matching TRBD2 (5 bases). Trimming pared 2 bases from V and 2 bases from J, leaving 10 bases between. This CDR3 is built from 15 residues. Looked up from germline, CDR1 is LGHNA and CDR2 is YSLEER. CDR3 nucleotide sequence: TGCGCCAGCAGCCAACTAGCCGCCGCCTACAATGAGCAGTTCTTC. It yields the protein CASSQLAAAYNEQFF.

CDR3 coding DNA: TGTGCCAGCAGCTCGCGGACAGGGAGTAATTCACCCCTCCACTTT. This sequence encodes CASSSRTGSNSPLHF. The chain employs TRBV11-3 and TRBJ1-6; TRBD1 aligns across 8 bases. The germline V gene has CDR1 SGHNT and CDR2 YENEEA. There are 15 residues in the CDR3. The V and J ends lost 4 bases and 6 bases, in that order; junction bases with no gene match: 5.

The chain recombines TRBV14 with TRBJ2-3; 14 bases align to TRBD2. Unmatched junction bases numbered 3, after V lost 3 bases and J lost 7 bases. Germline V gene data show CDR1 as SGHDN and CDR2 as FVKESK. The CDR3 contains 15 residues. CDR3 in amino acids: CASSQGLAGVYTQYF. Written as DNA, the CDR3 is TGTGCCAGCAGCCAGGGACTAGCGGGAGTTTATACGCAGTATTTT.